These 22 T cell receptor beta chains came from one sample sequenced in a study of post-analysis software for immune sequencing data. Broader study findings: TRBV segments more frequent in patients than in controls numbered several and included TRBV5-6, TRBV5-1 and TRBV20-1.

These receptors' targets are unknown. cDNA libraries for TCR beta contained unique molecular identifiers. Each CDR3 protein is one row after TCRdb ran MiXCR on the PCR reads. The sample records about 200,000 distinct CDR3 sequences, 29% being singletons. Sequencing used blood. The receptors stem from a girl under 18 with multiple sclerosis.

The rearrangement uses TRBV11-2 and TRBJ2-5; 9 bases align to TRBD1. The CDR3 is 15 amino acids. With 4 bases clipped from V and 11 bases from J, the junction kept 14 bases outside the gene matches. Germline V gene sequence: CDR1 SGHAT, CDR2 FQNNGV. The CDR3 is CASSWGQGIDNEQYF. CDR3 DNA: TGTGCCAGCAGCTGGGGACAGGGAATCGACAATGAGCAGTACTTC. The full variable domain, its missing parts supplied by reference TRBV11-2 and TRBJ2-5, is EAGVAQSPRYKIIEKRQSVAFWCNPISGHATLYWYQQILGQGPKLLIQFQNNGVVDDSQLPKDRFSAERLKGVDSTLKIQPAKLEDSAVYLCASSWGQGIDNEQYFGPGTRLLVL.

The V and J genes are TRBV2 and TRBJ2-2; maybe TRBD1 (5 bases). Trimming left V 3 bases short and J 2 bases short, with 10 bases between. Germline CDR1 SNHLY, CDR2 FYNNEI. The CDR3 totals 15 residues. CDR3 bases: TGTGCCAGCAGTGATCAGGGCCCAAACACCGGGGAGCTGTTTTTT. Translated, it gives CASSDQGPNTGELFF.

This clonotype was counted a few times. The rearrangement links TRBV28 to TRBJ2-1, with 7 bases identical to TRBD2. The trim removed 6 bases at V and 6 bases at J, leaving 17 bases unmatched. The CDR3 consists of 17 residues. In germline, CDR1 is MDHEN, CDR2 SYDVKM. CDR3 protein: CASSLLYLAALGNEQFF. As DNA, the CDR3 is TGTGCCAGCAGCCTTCTATATCTAGCGGCCCTCGGCAATGAGCAGTTCTTC.

The table lists this clonotype with many counts. The gene calls are TRBV29-1 and TRBJ2-7, with TRBD1 matching 9 bases. V shed 6 bases, J shed 6 bases, and the junction held 12 bases outside the gene matches. From germline, CDR1 is SQVTM and CDR2 ANQGSEA. This CDR3 comprises 14 residues. The CDR3 nucleotides read TGCAGCGTCACGGGACAGGGTGAGGTTATCGAGCAGTACTTC. It is translated as CSVTGQGEVIEQYF.

In its sample, this clonotype was seen a few times. The chain recombines TRBV4-2 with TRBJ2-5, with 8 bases aligning to TRBD2. The J call is uncertain, as TRBJ2-7 better fits the DNA end. This CDR3 contains 15 residues. Germline V gene sequence: CDR1 LGHNA, CDR2 YNFKEQ. The CDR3 loop is CASSQDARGAGEQYF. DNA for the CDR3: TGTGCCAGCAGCCAAGATGCGCGGGGGGCAGGCGAGCAGTACTTC.

The V and J genes are TRBV20-1 and TRBJ2-1; 8 positions agree with TRBD2. The DNA end favors TRBJ2-7, so the J call may be wrong. The CDR3 has 14 residues. Germline-derived CDR1 and CDR2 are DFQATT and SNEGSKA (reference sequence). The DNA of the CDR3 is TGCAGTGCTAGTTTGGGACTAGGGTACAATGAGCAGTACTTC. This sequence encodes CSASLGLGYNEQYF.

The CDR3 DNA reads TGCGCCAGCAGCCCCCGACAGGGTACGGCCTATAATTCACCCCTCCACTTT. This encodes CASSPRQGTAYNSPLHF. The chain links TRBV4-1 to TRBJ1-6; 7 bases line up with TRBD1. J lost 2 bases, V lost 4 bases, and 8 bases had no gene match. CDR3 size: 17 residues. Germline assignment: CDR1 MGHRA and CDR2 YSYEKL.

This clonotype was seen at least ten times. This chain joins TRBV3-1 and TRBJ2-1; 9 nucleotides align to TRBD1. The CDR3 runs 15 residues. With V trimmed by 4 bases and J by 7 bases, 8 bases remained unmatched. CDR1 is LGHDT and CDR2 is YNNKEL in the germline V gene (reference sequence). The CDR3 region has the DNA TGTGCCAGCAGCCTAAACCCCGGGACAGGGAATGAGCAGTTCTTC. It yields the protein CASSLNPGTGNEQFF.

This clonotype was seen a handful of times. The chain couples TRBV20-1 to TRBJ2-1; possibly TRBD2 for D (7 bases). This CDR3 is 11 amino acids long. V gave up 6 bases and J gave up 10 bases, with 13 bases separating them. CDR1 and CDR2 from the germline V gene are DFQATT and SNEGSKA (reference sequence). The CDR3 DNA reads as TGCAGTGCGAGGGGGGGCAGGGAGCAGTTCTTC. This encodes CSARGGREQFF.

The genes are TRBV5-1 and TRBJ1-1, with D maybe TRBD1 (6 bases). The V gene's germline CDR1 is SGHRS and CDR2 YFSETQ. Trimming removed 4 bases from V and 0 bases from J, with 16 bases in between. The CDR3 covers 16 residues. In DNA form, the CDR3 reads TGCGCCAGCAGCCACGGTAGGGGGGGGATGAACACTGAAGCTTTCTTT. Residues: CASSHGRGGMNTEAFF.

At least ten counts were recorded for this clonotype. The chain employs TRBV4-1 and TRBJ2-3; TRBD2 aligns across 14 bases. The CDR3 is made up of 17 amino acids. The ends lost 3 bases at V and 1 base at J; junction bases unmatched: 3. CDR1 and CDR2 from the germline V gene are MGHRA and YSYEKL. The CDR3 region has the DNA TGCGCCAGCAGCCAGGCGGGACTAGCGGGGGGCACAGATACGCAGTATTTT. Its translation: CASSQAGLAGGTDTQYF.

This clonotype was observed many times. The genes are TRBV5-1 and TRBJ2-1, with TRBD2 matching over 14 bases. There are 16 residues in the CDR3. Looked up from germline, CDR1 is SGHRS and CDR2 is YFSETQ. Trimming cost V 3 bases and J 6 bases; bases outside gene matches: 5. DNA of the CDR3: TGCGCCAGCAGCTCGACGGGGACTAGCGGGAGCAATGAGCAGTTCTTC. Its translation: CASSSTGTSGSNEQFF.

This clonotype was detected a few times. V gene TRBV12-3 or TRBV12-4 combines with J gene TRBJ1-1; D is perhaps TRBD1 (5 bases). The CDR3 is 14 amino acids. Trimming shortened V by 7 bases and J by 7 bases, and 19 bases separated the two germline ends. This CDR3 is CASIYRRGFGEAFF. For the CDR3, the DNA is TGTGCCAGCATCTACAGGCGAGGGTTTGGTGAAGCTTTCTTT.

The chain uses TRBV7-9 and TRBJ2-1; D perhaps matches TRBD2 (6 bases). The CDR3 covers 17 residues. The V end was cut by 4 bases, the J end by 6 bases, with 22 bases between. Germline V gives CDR1 SEHNR, CDR2 FQNEAQ (reference sequence). The CDR3 protein is CASSSEKRAEESNEQFF. For the CDR3, the DNA is TGTGCCAGCAGCTCCGAGAAGCGGGCCGAGGAATCCAATGAGCAGTTCTTC.

Details on this clonotype: With a much larger clone just one base away, this may be a read error. The chain has TRBV7-3 and TRBJ2-6; D might be TRBD1 (5 bases). The V gene's germline CDR1 is SGHTA and CDR2 FQGTGA. This CDR3 has 14 amino acids. The DNA for the CDR3 is TGTGCCAGCAGCACGAACTCTGGGGCCAGCGTCCTGACTTTC. Translating gives CASSTNSGASVLTF.

This clonotype was counted only a few times. V usage is TRBV28 and J usage is TRBJ1-4; D gene unclear. Germline CDR1 MDHEN, CDR2 SYDVKM. V was shortened by 7 bases and J by 7 bases, with 19 bases between the two germline ends. The CDR3 extends over 15 amino acids. The CDR3 loop is CASIDCHGSAEKLFF. The DNA for the CDR3 is TGTGCCAGCATTGACTGCCACGGGAGCGCTGAAAAACTGTTTTTT.

A note on this clonotype: This clone may be a read error of a much larger clone one base away. The V gene is TRBV28, the J gene TRBJ2-1; TRBD2 matches 7 bases. Germline V gene sequence: CDR1 MDHEN, CDR2 SYDVKM. The V segment lost 5 bases and the J segment 0 bases; nucleotides outside the gene matches: 10. This CDR3 has 17 residues. Written as DNA, the CDR3 is TGTGCCAGCAGTACCCTGACTAGCCACCTCTCCTACAATGAGCAGTTCTTC. Protein sequence: CASSTLTSHLSYNEQFF.

The rearrangement joins TRBV5-5 to TRBJ1-5; 7 nucleotides agree with TRBD1. The CDR3 sequence is 15 residues long. Germline trimming cut 6 bases from V and 0 bases from J; bases unmatched to any gene: 6. Germline CDR1 reads SGHKS; CDR2 reads YYEKEE (reference sequence). In nucleotides, the CDR3 is TGTGCCAGCAATAAACAGGGGCTTAGCAATCAGCCCCAGCATTTT. As protein: CASNKQGLSNQPQHF.

V gene TRBV29-1 combines with J gene TRBJ1-1; the D gene is possibly TRBD1 (5 bases). CDR1 is SQVTM and CDR2 is ANQGSEA in the germline V gene. The CDR3 has 12 residues. V gave up 4 bases and J gave up 3 bases, with 9 bases separating them. The CDR3 sequence: CSVARGDTEAFF. The CDR3 nucleotides read TGCAGCGTTGCGAGGGGAGACACTGAAGCTTTCTTT.

The chain uses TRBV6-6 and TRBJ1-2; perhaps TRBD1 as D (6 bases). Germline values: CDR1 MNHNY, CDR2 SVGAGI (reference sequence). There are 15 residues in the CDR3. V was shortened by 7 bases and J by 6 bases, with 21 bases between the two germline ends. The CDR3 coding sequence is TGTGCCAGCAACCTACAGGGAGTCAATAGGAATGGCTACACCTTC. The encoded protein is CASNLQGVNRNGYTF.

This clonotype was observed a handful of times. This CDR3 reads CASSFPNTEAFF. In DNA form, the CDR3 reads TGTGCCAGCAGTTTCCCGAACACTGAAGCTTTCTTT. The chain couples TRBV28 to TRBJ1-1; D uncertain. This CDR3 is 12 amino acids long. V was trimmed by 3 bases and J by 1 base, leaving 3 bases between them. Germline CDR1 reads MDHEN; CDR2 reads SYDVKM.

This chain joins TRBV6-1 and TRBJ2-1; 10 positions agree with TRBD2. Germline lookup yields CDR1 MNHNS and CDR2 SASEGT. J gave up 5 bases and V 5 bases, and 6 bases lay outside the gene matches. The CDR3 sequence is 15 residues long. The CDR3 loop is CASSRTSGTNNEQFF. The CDR3 nucleotides read TGTGCCAGCAGTAGGACTAGCGGTACGAACAATGAGCAGTTCTTC.